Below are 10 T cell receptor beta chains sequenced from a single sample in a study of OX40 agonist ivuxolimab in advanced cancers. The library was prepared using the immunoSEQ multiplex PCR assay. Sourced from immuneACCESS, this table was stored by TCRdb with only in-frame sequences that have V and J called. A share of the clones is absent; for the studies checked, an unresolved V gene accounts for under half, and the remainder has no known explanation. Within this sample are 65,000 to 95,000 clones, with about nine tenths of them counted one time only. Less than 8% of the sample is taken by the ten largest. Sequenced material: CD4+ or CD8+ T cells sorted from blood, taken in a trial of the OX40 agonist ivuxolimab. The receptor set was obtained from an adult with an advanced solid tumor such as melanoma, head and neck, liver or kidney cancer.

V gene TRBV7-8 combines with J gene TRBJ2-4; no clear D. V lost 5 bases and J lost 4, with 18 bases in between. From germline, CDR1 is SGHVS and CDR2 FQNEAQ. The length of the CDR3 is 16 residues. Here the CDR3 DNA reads TGTGCCAGCAGCCCCGGGCCTGACGTGGTAAAAAACATTCAGTACTTC. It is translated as CASSPGPDVVKNIQYF.

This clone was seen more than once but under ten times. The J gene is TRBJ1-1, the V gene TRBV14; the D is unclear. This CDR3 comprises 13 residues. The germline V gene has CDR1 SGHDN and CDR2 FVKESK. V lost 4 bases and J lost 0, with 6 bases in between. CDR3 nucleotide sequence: TGTGCCAGCAGCCCGCATTTGAACACTGAAGCTTTCTTT. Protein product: CASSPHLNTEAFF.

CDR3 in DNA: TGTGCCAGCAGCGTAGAGGGACAGGGAAGTTTTACAGATACGCAGTATTTT. Translating it yields CASSVEGQGSFTDTQYF. V gene TRBV9 combines with J gene TRBJ2-3, with 9 positions matching TRBD1. Per germline, CDR1 SGDLS and CDR2 YYNGEE. The CDR3 loop spans 17 amino acids. The V and J ends lost 0 bases and 3 bases, in that order; junction bases with no gene match: 8.

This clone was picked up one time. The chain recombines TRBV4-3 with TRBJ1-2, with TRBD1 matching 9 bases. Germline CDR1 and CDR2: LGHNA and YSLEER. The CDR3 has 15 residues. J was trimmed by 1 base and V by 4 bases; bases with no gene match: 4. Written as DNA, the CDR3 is TGCGCCAGCAGCCGCATGGACAGGGGTAACTATGGCTACACCTTC. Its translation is CASSRMDRGNYGYTF.

CDR3: CASSDRGSPNYGYTF. CDR3 nucleotides: TGTGCCAGTAGTGATCGGGGTTCGCCCAACTATGGCTACACCTTC. The chain links TRBV19 to TRBJ1-2; no clear D. From germline, CDR1 is LNHDA and CDR2 SQIVND (reference sequence). Trimming stripped 5 bases from V and 2 bases from J, with 15 bases between. This CDR3 contains 15 residues.

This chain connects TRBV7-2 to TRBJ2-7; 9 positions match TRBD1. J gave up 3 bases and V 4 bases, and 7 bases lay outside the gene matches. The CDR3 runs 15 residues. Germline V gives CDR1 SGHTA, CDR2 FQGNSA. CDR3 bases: TGTGCCAGCAGCTCCTCCGGGACAGGGTTCTACGAGCAGTACTTC. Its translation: CASSSSGTGFYEQYF.

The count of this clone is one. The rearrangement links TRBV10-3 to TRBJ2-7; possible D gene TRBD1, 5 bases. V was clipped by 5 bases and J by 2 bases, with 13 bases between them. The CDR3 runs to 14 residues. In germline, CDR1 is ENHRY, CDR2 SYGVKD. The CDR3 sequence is CAISPIDSTYEQYF. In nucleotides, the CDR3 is TGTGCCATCAGTCCGATAGACAGTACCTACGAGCAGTACTTC.

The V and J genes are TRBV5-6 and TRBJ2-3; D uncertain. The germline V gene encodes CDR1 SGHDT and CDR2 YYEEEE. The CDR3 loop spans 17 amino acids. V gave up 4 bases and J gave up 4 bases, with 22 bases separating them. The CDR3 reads CASSTTAFQIVADTQYF. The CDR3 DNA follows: TGTGCCAGCAGCACTACCGCGTTCCAGATAGTGGCAGATACGCAGTATTTT.

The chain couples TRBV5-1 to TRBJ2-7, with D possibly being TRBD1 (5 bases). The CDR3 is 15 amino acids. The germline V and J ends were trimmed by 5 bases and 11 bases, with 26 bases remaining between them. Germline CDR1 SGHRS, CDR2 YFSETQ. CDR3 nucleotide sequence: TGCGCCAGCAGGAAGGGGCAGGTCCCAGAAGAGATGGAGTACTTC. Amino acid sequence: CASRKGQVPEEMEYF.

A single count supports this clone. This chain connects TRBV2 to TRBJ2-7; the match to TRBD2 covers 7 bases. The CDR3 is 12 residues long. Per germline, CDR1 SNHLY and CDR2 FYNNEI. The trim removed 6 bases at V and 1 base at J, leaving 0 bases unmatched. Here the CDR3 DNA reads TGTGCCAGCAGGGGGGGGTCCTACGAGCAGTACTTC. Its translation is CASRGGSYEQYF.